Given below is one T cell receptor (beta chain) in context. Its antigen is still unknown. 60 Vbeta and 13 Jbeta primers were used in PCR. Sequenced by immunoSEQ multiplex PCR; TCRdb stores in-frame clones only, minus some. This sample has 150,000 or so clones, with approximately 71% found just once. The sample is drawn from a study of cytomegalovirus exposure and HLA in healthy donors. Looking at the study overall: Genotyping of some 390 donors showed that roughly 80% belonged to the Caucasian-associated ancestry cluster. Study conclusions and caveats: In a later analysis, TCR association rates varied by HLA locus: DRB1 most, HLA-C fewest.

This CDR3 is 15 amino acids long. Germline CDR1 and CDR2: SNHLY and FYNNEI. V gave up 2 bases and J gave up 5 bases, with 15 bases separating them. The chain joins TRBV2 to TRBJ1-1; possible D gene TRBD1, 5 bases. The sequence was obtained from a man aged 18 to 35 in good health and CMV-seropositive. Sequenced input: PBMCs. The CDR3 loop reads CASSESDSFGTEAFF. The CDR3 region has the DNA TGTGCCAGCAGTGAAAGTGACAGCTTCGGGACTGAAGCTTTCTTT. Supplemented by reference TRBV2 and TRBJ1-1, the full variable domain reads EPEVTQTPSHQVTQMGQEVILRCVPISNHLYFYWYRQILGQKVEFLVSFYNNEISEKSEIFDDQFSVERPDGSNFTLKIRSTKLEDSAMYFCASSESDSFGTEAFFGQGTRLTVV.